This TCR beta chain was retrieved from a study of T cell repertoires in cytomegalovirus infection. MiXCR, applied by TCRdb to the reads, yields one record per CDR3 protein. The sample contains approximately 130,000 distinct CDR3 sequences, roughly 25% of which appear only once. This clonotype was detected a few times. Its target is not known. Study-wide points: HLA-C-restricted CMV clonotypes gave the most frequent clonotype in two of eight donors.

The sequence derives from a human donor in good health (CMV status not recorded). Some clones in this sample may be carry-over from other donors' samples. The material sequenced was PBMCs, sequenced either directly or after in vitro stimulation (not recorded which).

The CDR3 here is CASTRTSGNTIYF. The CDR3 coding sequence is TGTGCCAGCACAAGGACCTCTGGAAACACCATATATTTT. The chain has TRBV6-1 and TRBJ1-3; D unclear. The CDR3 runs 13 residues. V was clipped by 7 bases and J by 0 bases, with 7 bases between them. The germline gives CDR1 MNHNS, CDR2 SASEGT.